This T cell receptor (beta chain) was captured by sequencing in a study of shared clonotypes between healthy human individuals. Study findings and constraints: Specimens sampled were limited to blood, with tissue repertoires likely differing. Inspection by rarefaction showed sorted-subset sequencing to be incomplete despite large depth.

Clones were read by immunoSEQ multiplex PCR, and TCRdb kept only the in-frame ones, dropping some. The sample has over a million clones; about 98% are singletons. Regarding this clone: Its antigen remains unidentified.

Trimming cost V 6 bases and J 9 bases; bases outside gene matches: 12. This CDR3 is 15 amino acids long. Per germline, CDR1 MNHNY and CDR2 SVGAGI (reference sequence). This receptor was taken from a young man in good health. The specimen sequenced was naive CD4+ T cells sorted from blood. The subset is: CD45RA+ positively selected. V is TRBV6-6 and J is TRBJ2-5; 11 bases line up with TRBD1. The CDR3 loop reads CASSHSGTGGRAQYF. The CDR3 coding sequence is TGTGCCAGCAGCCACTCTGGGACAGGGGGGAGGGCCCAGTACTTC.